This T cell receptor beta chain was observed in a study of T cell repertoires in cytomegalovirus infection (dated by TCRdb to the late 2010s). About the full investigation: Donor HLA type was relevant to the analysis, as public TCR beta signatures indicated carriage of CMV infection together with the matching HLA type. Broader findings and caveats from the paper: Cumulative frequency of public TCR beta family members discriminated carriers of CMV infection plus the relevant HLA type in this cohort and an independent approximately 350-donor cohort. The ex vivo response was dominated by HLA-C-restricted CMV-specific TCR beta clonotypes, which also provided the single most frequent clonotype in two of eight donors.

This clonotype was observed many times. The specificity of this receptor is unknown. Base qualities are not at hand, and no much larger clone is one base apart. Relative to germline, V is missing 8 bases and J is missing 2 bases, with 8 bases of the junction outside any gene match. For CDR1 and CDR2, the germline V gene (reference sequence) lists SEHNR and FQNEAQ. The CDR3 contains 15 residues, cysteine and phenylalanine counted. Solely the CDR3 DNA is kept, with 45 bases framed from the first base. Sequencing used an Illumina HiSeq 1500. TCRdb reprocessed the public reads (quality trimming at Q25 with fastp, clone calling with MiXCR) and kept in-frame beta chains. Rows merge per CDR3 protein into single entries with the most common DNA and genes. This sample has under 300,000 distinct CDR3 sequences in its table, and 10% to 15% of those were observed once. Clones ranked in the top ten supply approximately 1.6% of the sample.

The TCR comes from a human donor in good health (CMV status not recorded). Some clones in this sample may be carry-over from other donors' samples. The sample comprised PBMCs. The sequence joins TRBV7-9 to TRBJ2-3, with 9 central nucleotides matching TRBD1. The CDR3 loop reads CASLRGDRVTDTQYF. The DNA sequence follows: TGTGCCAGCCTTCGTGGGGACAGGGTCACAGATACGCAGTATTTT.